This is a list of T cell receptor beta chains from one sample in a study of tumor-infiltrating lymphocytes in primary liver carcinoma. One entry per CDR3 protein, called by TCRdb with MiXCR from the multiplex PCR reads. The repertoire consists of approximately 330,000 distinct CDR3 sequences, with 65% occurring once and the leading ten covering 5.5% to 8%. Specimen: peripheral blood. The receptors were gathered from a man aged 40-50 years with primary liver carcinoma and hepatitis B virus infection. Both conserved end residues are part of each CDR3. Each record gives: CDR3 protein, CDR3 DNA, clone size, D gene, V gene, J gene. The D gene is left open where the match is weak. The size entry is marked missing in some rows and otherwise reads once, few, many or a size class.

CDR3: CASGLSTGYLSQYF
DNA: TGTGCCAGCGGTTTATCGACAGGCTATCTGAGCCAGTACTTC
size: NA
D: NA
V: TRBV12-3/TRBV12-4
J: TRBJ2-5

CDR3: CASSLGDRVLYEQYF
DNA: TGTGCCAGCAGCTTGGGGGACAGGGTCCTCTACGAGCAGTACTTC
size: few
D: TRBD1
V: TRBV5-5
J: TRBJ2-7

CDR3: CASSFSSKSYEQYF
DNA: TGTGCCAGCAGTTTTAGTAGCAAATCCTACGAGCAGTACTTC
size: once
D: NA
V: TRBV11-2
J: TRBJ2-7

CDR3: CASNRDSNTEAFF
DNA: TGTGCCAGCAATCGGGACTCGAACACTGAAGCTTTCTTT
size: few
D: NA
V: TRBV2
J: TRBJ1-1

CDR3: CASRILQPNQPQHF
DNA: TGTGCCAGCAGAATTCTCCAGCCAAATCAGCCCCAGCATTTT
size: NA
D: NA
V: TRBV28
J: TRBJ1-5

CDR3: CASGLGNTEAFF
DNA: TGTGCCAGCGGGCTAGGGAACACTGAAGCTTTCTTT
size: NA
D: NA
V: TRBV5-4
J: TRBJ1-1

CDR3: CAWSEGTSGYTDTQYF
DNA: TGTGCCTGGAGTGAAGGGACTAGCGGCTACACAGATACGCAGTATTTT
size: NA
D: TRBD2
V: TRBV30
J: TRBJ2-3

CDR3: CASSETGFYEQYF
DNA: TGTGCCAGCAGTGAAACGGGGTTCTACGAGCAGTACTTC
size: few
D: NA
V: TRBV6-1
J: TRBJ2-7

CDR3: CGSSLIGGETQYF
DNA: TGTGGCAGCAGCTTGATAGGCGGAGAGACCCAGTACTTC
size: NA
D: NA
V: TRBV5-4
J: TRBJ2-5

CDR3: CASSPDSYDQQFF
DNA: TGTGCCAGCAGCCCCGACAGTTACGATCAGCAGTTCTTC
size: NA
D: NA
V: TRBV11-2
J: TRBJ2-1

CDR3: CAWSAGQGVYEQYF
DNA: TGTGCCTGGAGTGCGGGACAGGGGGTATACGAGCAGTACTTC
size: few
D: TRBD1
V: TRBV30
J: TRBJ2-7

CDR3: CASSQGPSVDGELFF
DNA: TGCGCCAGCAGCCAAGGTCCTAGCGTCGACGGGGAGCTGTTTTTT
size: many
D: NA
V: TRBV4-1
J: TRBJ2-2

CDR3: CASSLWDRYNEQFF
DNA: TGTGCCAGCAGTTTGTGGGACAGGTACAATGAGCAGTTCTTC
size: NA
D: TRBD1
V: TRBV12-3/TRBV12-4
J: TRBJ2-1

CDR3: CASHGARASTDTQYF
DNA: TGTGCCTCCCACGGTGCCAGGGCCAGCACAGATACGCAGTATTTT
size: NA
D: NA
V: TRBV2
J: TRBJ2-3

CDR3: CASSQDTFRMNTEAFF
DNA: TGCGCCAGCAGCCAAGATACGTTCCGCATGAACACTGAGGCTTTCTTT
size: NA
D: NA
V: TRBV4-1
J: TRBJ1-1

CDR3: CASSLAAGQGTNTEAFF
DNA: TGTGCCAGCAGCTTAGCGGCTGGACAGGGAACGAACACTGAAGCTTTCTTT
size: few
D: TRBD1
V: TRBV7-9
J: TRBJ1-1

CDR3: CASSQDLADDYEQHF
DNA: TGCGCCAGCAGCCAAGATCTTGCGGACGACTACGAGCAGCACTTC
size: NA
D: NA
V: TRBV4-3
J: TRBJ2-7

CDR3: CASSRDIYEQYF
DNA: TGTGCCAGCAGCCGGGATATCTACGAGCAGTACTTC
size: many
D: NA
V: TRBV28
J: TRBJ2-7

CDR3: CASSLAATSGNEQFF
DNA: TGTGCCAGCAGCTTAGCCGCGACTAGCGGGAATGAGCAGTTCTTC
size: NA
D: TRBD2
V: TRBV7-9
J: TRBJ2-1

CDR3: CVSSDGTVNTGELFF
DNA: TGCGTCAGCAGCGATGGGACAGTGAACACCGGGGAGCTGTTTTTT
size: NA
D: TRBD1
V: TRBV11-2
J: TRBJ2-2

CDR3: CSGTGTSDNEQFF
DNA: TGCAGCGGAACTGGGACTAGTGACAATGAGCAGTTCTTC
size: NA
D: TRBD2
V: TRBV29-1
J: TRBJ2-1

CDR3: CASSLSGQGMIQTLF
DNA: TGTGCCAGCAGCTTGAGTGGGCAGGGGATGATCCAAACTTTGTTT
size: NA
D: NA
V: TRBV11-2
J: TRBJ1-1

CDR3: CASIRRTPFGSQETQYF
DNA: TGTGCCAGCATCCGTCGCACCCCTTTCGGCAGCCAAGAGACCCAGTACTTC
size: NA
D: NA
V: TRBV7-9
J: TRBJ2-5

CDR3: CASSALRQGFGTGELFF
DNA: TGTGCCAGCAGCGCCCTTAGACAGGGGTTCGGCACCGGGGAGCTGTTTTTT
size: NA
D: TRBD1
V: TRBV9
J: TRBJ2-2

CDR3: CASSHSLGDSKYIQYF
DNA: TGTGCCAGCAGCCACTCTCTGGGCGACTCTAAGTACATTCAGTACTTC
size: NA
D: NA
V: TRBV14
J: TRBJ2-4

CDR3: CASSYSMGGTGSLYEQYF
DNA: TGTGCCAGCAGTTACTCGATGGGAGGGACAGGGAGTTTGTACGAGCAGTACTTC
size: many
D: TRBD1
V: TRBV6-5
J: TRBJ2-7

CDR3: CASSHDPGLGANYGYTF
DNA: TGCGCCAGCAGCCATGACCCGGGGTTGGGGGCTAACTATGGCTACACCTTC
size: NA
D: NA
V: TRBV4-3
J: TRBJ1-2

CDR3: CAWTRTGLNTEAFF
DNA: TGTGCCTGGACCAGGACAGGGTTGAACACTGAAGCTTTCTTT
size: many
D: TRBD1
V: TRBV30
J: TRBJ1-1

CDR3: CASNSICTSTNKKQFF
DNA: TGTGCCAGCAACTCGATCTGCACTAGCACTAACAAAAAGCAGTTCTTC
size: NA
D: NA
V: TRBV11-2
J: TRBJ2-1

CDR3: CASSQRERSGQLSNQPKHF
DNA: TGTGCCAGCAGCCAAAGGGAGAGGTCGGGGCAGCTTAGCAATCAGCCCAAGCATTTT
size: NA
D: NA
V: TRBV4-2
J: TRBJ1-5

CDR3: CASSREGQGSPETSF
DNA: TGTGCCAGCAGCCGGGAGGGGCAGGGGTCGCCTGAAACTTCCTTT
size: once
D: NA
V: TRBV11-2
J: TRBJ1-1

CDR3: CASSDYEAFF
DNA: TGTGCCAGCAGTGATTATGAAGCTTTCTTT
size: many
D: NA
V: TRBV6-1
J: TRBJ1-1

CDR3: CSVARTGQETQYF
DNA: TGCAGCGTCGCACGGACAGGGCAAGAGACCCAGTACTTC
size: many
D: TRBD1
V: TRBV29-1
J: TRBJ2-5

CDR3: CASSSPGNSLLHF
DNA: TGTGCCAGCAGCTCGCCGGGGAATTCACTCCTCCACTTT
size: NA
D: NA
V: TRBV5-4
J: TRBJ1-6

CDR3: CASSLWLAGEVGAKNIQYF
DNA: TGTGCCAGCAGTTTATGGCTAGCGGGAGAGGTAGGGGCCAAAAACATTCAGTACTTC
size: NA
D: TRBD2
V: TRBV28
J: TRBJ2-4

CDR3: CASSFSGSRTYEQYF
DNA: TGTGCCAGCAGCTTCTCGGGATCTAGGACCTACGAGCAGTACTTC
size: medium-sized
D: NA
V: TRBV11-2
J: TRBJ2-7

CDR3: CAGSLDQTNYGYTF
DNA: TGCGCCGGCAGCTTGGATCAGACTAACTATGGCTACACCTTC
size: once
D: NA
V: TRBV5-1
J: TRBJ1-2

CDR3: CASSTDRLGNQPQHF
DNA: TGTGCCAGTAGTACAGACAGGTTGGGCAATCAGCCCCAGCATTTT
size: NA
D: NA
V: TRBV19
J: TRBJ1-5

CDR3: CASSSPREQYF
DNA: TGTGCCAGCAGTTCCCCACGGGAGCAGTACTTC
size: many
D: NA
V: TRBV6-5
J: TRBJ2-7

CDR3: CASSYATGTQEQYF
DNA: TGTGCCAGCAGCTACGCGACAGGAACCCAGGAGCAGTACTTC
size: NA
D: NA
V: TRBV5-4
J: TRBJ2-7

CDR3: CASKRTSGANTRELFF
DNA: TGCGCCAGCAAGAGGACTAGTGGCGCAAACACCCGGGAGCTGTTTTTT
size: NA
D: TRBD2
V: TRBV5-1
J: TRBJ2-2

CDR3: CASTEGVNTEAFF
DNA: TGTGCCAGCACTGAGGGAGTTAACACTGAAGCTTTCTTT
size: NA
D: NA
V: TRBV12-3/TRBV12-4
J: TRBJ1-1

CDR3: CASSQASYEQYF
DNA: TGTGCCAGCAGCCAAGCCTCCTACGAGCAGTACTTC
size: many
D: NA
V: TRBV4-2
J: TRBJ2-7